These T cell receptor beta chains were read from a single sample in a study of chemoradiotherapy in HPV16-positive cancers. Sequencing was performed with immunoSEQ multiplex PCR; in TCRdb, only in-frame clones are kept and a portion is missing. Seen here are fewer than 25,000 clones, roughly 89% observed once, and the top ten hold roughly 17%. The material was blood, obtained from a patient who underwent chemoradiotherapy. These receptors all come from a human donor with HPV-associated anogenital cancer. Both conserved end residues are part of each CDR3. Fields, in order: V gene, J gene, clone size, D gene, CDR3 DNA, CDR3 protein. A D gene is named only where the DNA matches it firmly. Not every row has a clone size; where given, it reads once, few, many or a size class.

TRBV5-1	TRBJ1-6	-	TRBD1	TGCGCCAGCAGCTTGGTGGGGACAGGGGTATCACCCCTCCACTTT	CASSLVGTGVSPLHF
TRBV5-1	TRBJ2-1	-	-	TGCGCCAGCAGCTCAGGGGGGATTGAGCAGTTCTTC	CASSSGGIEQFF
TRBV6-5	TRBJ1-1	-	-	TGTGCCAGCAGTTTATCGGGCATGAACACTGAAGCTTTCTTT	CASSLSGMNTEAFF
TRBV9	TRBJ1-1	-	TRBD1	TGTGCCAGCAGCGCCGACAGGGGGACTGAAGCTTTCTTT	CASSADRGTEAFF
TRBV5-1	TRBJ2-1	-	-	TGCGCCAGCAGCTTGGAGACAGGTATTGGGCAGTTCTTC	CASSLETGIGQFF
TRBV5-4	TRBJ2-4	-	-	TGTGCCAGCAGCCGACCGGGCGACCGACAAAACATTCAGTACTTC	CASSRPGDRQNIQYF
TRBV18	TRBJ2-3	-	TRBD2	TGTGCCAGCTCACCTCCTAGCGGGAGCACAGATACGCAGTATTTT	CASSPPSGSTDTQYF
TRBV28	TRBJ2-7	-	-	TGTGCCAGCAGTTTATTGGGGGAGTTTTCCTACGAGCAGTACTTC	CASSLLGEFSYEQYF
TRBV7-9	TRBJ2-7	-	-	TGTGCCAGCAGCCCTACACCTTACGAGCAGTACTTC	CASSPTPYEQYF
TRBV7-9	TRBJ1-2	-	-	TGTGCCAGCAGCCCCGGGTCGACCAACTATGGCTACACCTTC	CASSPGSTNYGYTF
TRBV6-6	TRBJ1-5	-	TRBD1	TGTGCCAGCAGAAACAGGGGAGGAGGCAATCAGCCCCAGCATTTT	CASRNRGGGNQPQHF
TRBV5-8	TRBJ1-5	-	-	TGTGCCAGCAGGCCATGGCAGGGTGGTCAGCCCCAGCATTTT	CASRPWQGGQPQHF
TRBV5-3	TRBJ2-2	-	-	TGTGCCAGAAGCTTGAACGGACGAATAAACACCGGGGAGCTGTTTTTT	CARSLNGRINTGELFF
TRBV6-5	TRBJ2-7	-	-	TGTGCCAGCAGTCAAACGTCCCGGACCACCTACGAGCAGTACTTC	CASSQTSRTTYEQYF
TRBV21-1	TRBJ2-7	-	-	TGTGCCAGCAGCACCACGTGGGGGGCCCCCTACGAGCAGTACTTC	CASSTTWGAPYEQYF
TRBV5-6	TRBJ2-1	-	-	TGTGCCAGCAGCTTGGCAGTCGCGGTACGCAATGAGCAGTTCTTC	CASSLAVAVRNEQFF
TRBV4-2	TRBJ2-6	-	-	TGTGCCAGCAGCCAAGCGGACCGGGGGACTGGGGCCAACGTCCTGACTTTC	CASSQADRGTGANVLTF
TRBV7-9	TRBJ2-3	-	-	TGTGCCAGCAGCTTAGGGGTTGCAAACACAGATACGCAGTATTTT	CASSLGVANTDTQYF
TRBV19	TRBJ1-2	-	-	TGTGCCAGTACCGGACAGCAAACTAACTATGGCTACACCTTC	CASTGQQTNYGYTF
TRBV4-3	TRBJ2-5	-	TRBD2	TGCGCCAGCAGCCATGGACTAGCGGAAGAGACCCAGTACTTC	CASSHGLAEETQYF
TRBV5-1	TRBJ1-1	-	-	TGCGCCAGCAGCCCCAGGGGCGCTGAAGCTTTCTTT	CASSPRGAEAFF
TRBV20-1	TRBJ2-7	-	-	TGCAGTGCGGGTGAAAACTACGAGCAGTACTTC	CSAGENYEQYF
TRBV11-2	TRBJ1-2	-	TRBD1	TGTGCCAGCAGCTTTCCACCGGGCTTAGACAGGGGGCGACATGGCTACACCTTC	CASSFPPGLDRGRHGYTF
TRBV27	TRBJ2-1	-	TRBD2	TGTGCCAGCAGTTTTGAGGGAGGGTATGAGCAGTTCTTC	CASSFEGGYEQFF
TRBV4-2	TRBJ2-7	-	TRBD2	TGTGCCAGCAGCCAGCGACTAGCGGGAGGGCGCCTCTGGTACGAGCAGTACTTC	CASSQRLAGGRLWYEQYF
TRBV4-2	TRBJ2-6	-	-	TGTGCCAGCAGCCAAGATCGGGTGGGGAGCTCTGGGGCCAACGTCCTGACTTTC	CASSQDRVGSSGANVLTF
TRBV5-1	TRBJ1-4	-	-	TGCGCCAGCAGCATTACCGGGACTCTCAATGAAAAACTGTTTTTT	CASSITGTLNEKLFF
TRBV28	TRBJ2-2	-	-	TGTGCCAGCAAGACGGCGGGCACCGGGGAGCTGTTTTTT	CASKTAGTGELFF
TRBV29-1	TRBJ2-7	-	-	TGCAGCGCCACGGGTAGCGGCTACTACGAGCAGTACTTC	CSATGSGYYEQYF
TRBV29-1	TRBJ2-1	-	TRBD1	TGCAGCGTCGCAAGACAGGGGTCCTACAATGAGCAGTTCTTC	CSVARQGSYNEQFF
TRBV7-2	TRBJ1-1	-	TRBD1	TGTGCCAGCAGACCCGCGACAGGGCGTAAAGCTTTCTTT	CASRPATGRKAFF
TRBV7-2	TRBJ1-5	-	-	TGTGCCAGCAGCTTAGGAGGGCTGAACAATCAGCCCCAGCATTTT	CASSLGGLNNQPQHF
TRBV5-1	TRBJ2-1	-	-	TGCGCCAGCAGCTTCTCCGCAGGAGGGCCGGTGAATGAGCAGTTCTTC	CASSFSAGGPVNEQFF
TRBV6-1	TRBJ2-2	-	-	TGTGCCAGCAGGGGAGAGGGTGGGAACACCGGGGAGCTGTTTTTT	CASRGEGGNTGELFF
TRBV2	TRBJ1-1	-	TRBD1	TGTGCCAGCAGTGGTTTTAGGGACAGGGTGGCTGAAGCTTTCTTT	CASSGFRDRVAEAFF
TRBV9	TRBJ1-5	-	-	TGTGCCAGCAGCGGGACTAGCAATCAGCCCCAGCATTTT	CASSGTSNQPQHF
TRBV28	TRBJ2-7	once	-	TGTGCCAGCAGTTTCCGGCAGCGGGTTACCTACGAGCAGTACTTC	CASSFRQRVTYEQYF
TRBV9	TRBJ1-1	-	-	TGTGCCAGCAGCGTAGGTCGGGACATGCTCCCTGAAGCTTTCTTT	CASSVGRDMLPEAFF
TRBV6-5	TRBJ1-2	-	-	TGTGCCAGCAGTTGGCGAGGAGGGGAAGGCTACACCTTC	CASSWRGGEGYTF
TRBV5-6	TRBJ1-2	-	-	TGTGCCAGCAGCTTGGCCTCACTTATGTACACCTTC	CASSLASLMYTF
TRBV28	TRBJ2-7	few	TRBD1	TGTGCCAGCCAATCCGGGACAGACTACGAGCAGTACTTC	CASQSGTDYEQYF
TRBV28	TRBJ2-7	-	TRBD1	TGTGCCAGCAAAACCCCGAGGGGGACAGGGTGGTACGAGCAGTACTTC	CASKTPRGTGWYEQYF
TRBV10-3	TRBJ2-7	-	-	TGTGCCATCAGTGATGAGGGACACCCTGGAGGCTACGAGCAGTACTTC	CAISDEGHPGGYEQYF
TRBV27	TRBJ1-3	-	-	TGTGCCAGCAGTCCGGAACTCCCAATCCTCTGGAAACACCGCACCATATATTTT	CASSPELPILWKHRTIYF